The 11 T cell receptor beta chains listed next were all sequenced from one sample in a study of T cell responses to AZD1222 COVID-19 vaccine. Measured with immunoSEQ multiplex PCR; TCRdb has only the in-frame clones, and not every one. The data contain about 160,000 clones, roughly 90% of them singletons. The sequencing used peripheral blood, collected on day 0 of AZD1222 vaccination. All receptors come from an adult in good health.

CDR3 sequence (DNA): TGTGCCAGCAGCTCCGGGACAGGGGAGAGTAATGAGCAGTTCTTC. Its protein is CASSSGTGESNEQFF. This chain connects TRBV6-2 or TRBV6-3 to TRBJ2-1, with 10 bases that match TRBD1. With 6 bases clipped from V and 7 bases from J, the junction kept 9 bases outside the gene matches. CDR3 size: 15 residues. Germline assignment: CDR1 MNHEY and CDR2 SVGEGT.

This chain joins TRBV3-1 (or the pseudogene TRBV3-2) and TRBJ1-2; D is undetermined. This CDR3 is 14 amino acids long. V lost 0 bases to trimming and J lost 8 bases, with 13 bases between them. CDR1 and CDR2 (germline): LGHDT, YNNKEL (reference sequence). DNA for the CDR3: TGTGCCAGCAGCCAAGATCCCGACCGAGGGGGCTACACCTTC. Amino acid sequence: CASSQDPDRGGYTF.

As regards this clone: This CDR3 is also generated by other DNA sequences in the sample. This rearrangement joins TRBV29-1 to TRBJ2-1; maybe TRBD1 (5 bases). The V end lost 2 bases, the J end lost 6 bases, and 8 bases lay between the germline ends. Germline V lookup: CDR1 SQVTM, CDR2 ANQGSEA. The CDR3 loop spans 12 amino acids. The CDR3 sequence: CSVEPGPNEQFF. CDR3 DNA: TGCAGCGTTGAACCAGGGCCCAATGAGCAGTTCTTC.

The chain joins TRBV7-9 to TRBJ1-2; 7 bases agree with TRBD1. The V segment lost 4 bases and the J segment 4 bases; nucleotides outside the gene matches: 9. From germline, CDR1 is SEHNR and CDR2 FQNEAQ (reference sequence). The CDR3 consists of 15 residues. CDR3 DNA sequence: TGTGCCAGCAGCTCCCGGACAGGACTAAGCTATGGCTACACCTTC. It yields the protein CASSSRTGLSYGYTF.

CDR3 sequence reads: CASRTPGGEDYGYTF. CDR3 bases: TGTGCCAGCAGAACACCAGGGGGCGAGGACTATGGCTACACCTTC. V usage is TRBV28 and J usage is TRBJ1-2; TRBD1 matches 8 bases. This CDR3 region has 15 residues. Losses at the gene ends were 6 bases for V and 3 bases for J; bases not matched to a gene: 9. Germline assignment: CDR1 MDHEN and CDR2 SYDVKM.

The chain uses TRBV12-3 or TRBV12-4 and TRBJ1-2; 7 nucleotides agree with TRBD1. The CDR3 is 13 amino acids. V shed 6 bases, J shed 7 bases, and the junction held 8 bases outside the gene matches. The CDR3 coding sequence is TGTGCCAGCAGCACAGGGGCTGTCGGTGGCTACACCTTC. It codes for CASSTGAVGGYTF.

This chain uses TRBV27 with TRBJ1-1; D uncertain. Trimming removed 8 bases at V and 7 bases at J, with 14 bases between. The CDR3 covers 12 residues. CDR1 is MNHEY and CDR2 is SMNVEV in the germline V gene (reference sequence). CDR3 nucleotide sequence: TGTGCCAGCTCTACTGCGAACGATGAAGCTTTCTTT. It yields the protein CASSTANDEAFF.

Written as DNA, the CDR3 is TGTGCCAGCAGCTTCCAATGGACAGGGGGCAGTGGCTACACCTTC. Encoded protein: CASSFQWTGGSGYTF. The chain links TRBV7-2 to TRBJ1-2; TRBD1 agrees at 11 bases. The CDR3 has 15 amino acids. Per germline, CDR1 SGHTA and CDR2 FQGNSA. V was pared by 3 bases and J by 7 bases, with 7 bases of the junction left unmatched.

The chain employs TRBV6-6 and TRBJ1-1; D gene ambiguous. The CDR3 extends over 13 amino acids. V shed 8 bases and J shed 1 base, with 11 bases lying between them. From germline, CDR1 is MNHNY and CDR2 SVGAGI (reference sequence). The DNA for the CDR3 is TGTGCCAGCGTCGACCTGCAGAACACTGAAGCTTTCTTT. Encoded protein: CASVDLQNTEAFF.

The V call is TRBV30, the J call TRBJ1-5, with 10 positions matching TRBD1. The CDR3 length is 19 residues. V was pared by 4 bases and J by 1 base, with 16 bases of the junction left unmatched. Germline assignment: CDR1 GTSNPN and CDR2 SVGIG (reference sequence). CDR3: CAWTCYRDRGILSNQPQHF. The CDR3 DNA is TGTGCCTGGACCTGCTACCGGGACAGGGGAATTTTGAGCAATCAGCCCCAGCATTTT. The complete variable domain, with remaining parts taken from reference TRBV30 and TRBJ1-5, reads SQTIHQWPATLVQPVGSPLSLECTVEGTSNPNLYWYRQAAGRGLQLLFYSVGIGQISSEVPQNLSASRPQDRQFILSSKKLLLSDSGFYLCAWTCYRDRGILSNQPQHFGDGTRLSIL.

The chain carries TRBV30 and TRBJ2-7; 9 bases are shared with TRBD1. V was pared by 7 bases and J by 2 bases, with 9 bases of the junction left unmatched. The CDR3 sequence is 14 residues long. In germline, CDR1 is GTSNPN, CDR2 SVGIG (reference sequence). The CDR3 nucleotides read TGTGCCTCAAGAATACAGGGGGCAACCTACGAGCAGTACTTC. Encoded protein: CASRIQGATYEQYF.